Listed below are T cell receptor beta chains from one sample, sequenced in a study of cytomegalovirus exposure and HLA in healthy donors. Repertoires were generated with immunoSEQ multiplex PCR, while TCRdb's copy carries only in-frame clones and drops some. The table lists 150,000 to 200,000 clones, under 85% of them singletons. Sequenced material: PBMCs. The receptors were sampled from a man over 45 in good health and CMV-seropositive. The CDR3 runs from the conserved cysteine through the conserved F or W. The D gene is left open where the match is weak. Size values are once, few and many counts, or a class for expanded clones, and some rows have none.

abundance,v_gene,d_gene,j_gene,CDR3nt,CDR3aa
NA,TRBV28,TRBD2,TRBJ2-2,TGTGCCAGCCCTGAGGGCAGGGAGGGCACCGGGGAGCTGTTTTTT,CASPEGREGTGELFF
NA,TRBV27,TRBD1,TRBJ1-5,TGTGCCAGCGCCCGGACAGGGGGCTCTTATCAGCCCCAGCATTTT,CASARTGGSYQPQHF
NA,TRBV7-9,TRBD1,TRBJ2-7,TGTGCCAGCAGCCTGCGACAGGGGGTTACCTACGAGCAGTACTTC,CASSLRQGVTYEQYF
NA,TRBV11-2,TRBD2,TRBJ2-5,TGTGCCAGCAGCTTAGTGGGAGGGCGGGAGACCCAGTACTTC,CASSLVGGRETQYF
NA,TRBV28,NA,TRBJ2-3,TGTGCCAGCAGTTTATGGAGGGGACAAACCACAGATACGCAGTATTTT,CASSLWRGQTTDTQYF
NA,TRBV25-1,NA,TRBJ2-2,TGTGCCAGCAGTGACGGAATGGAGGACGCCGGGGAGCTGTTTTTT,CASSDGMEDAGELFF
NA,TRBV14,NA,TRBJ1-5,TGTGCCAGCAGACTTCATCAGGGGAGCAGAAGCAATCAGCCCCAGCATTTT,CASRLHQGSRSNQPQHF
NA,TRBV7-3,NA,TRBJ1-1,TGTGCCAGCAGCCTACGGTGGAACACTGAAGCTTTCTTT,CASSLRWNTEAFF
NA,TRBV2,NA,TRBJ1-1,TGTGCCAGCAGTGACCCGGGGTTGAACACTGAAGCTTTCTTT,CASSDPGLNTEAFF
NA,TRBV6-1,NA,TRBJ1-6,TGTGCCAGCAATATTGACAGCAATTCACCCCTCCACTTT,CASNIDSNSPLHF
once,TRBV20-1,NA,TRBJ2-7,TGCAGTGCTAGTGTTATTGAGCAGTACTTC,CSASVIEQYF
NA,TRBV6-5,TRBD1,TRBJ1-6,TGTGCCAGCGGACAGGGTGGGTCACCCCTCCACTTT,CASGQGGSPLHF
NA,TRBV11-1,NA,TRBJ2-2,TGTGCCAGCGGGAGGGGGAGATTCACCGGGGAGCTGTTTTTT,CASGRGRFTGELFF
NA,TRBV15,TRBD1,TRBJ2-7,TGTGCCACCAGCCCCCGGACAGGAGGATACGAGCAGTACTTC,CATSPRTGGYEQYF
NA,TRBV6-4,TRBD1,TRBJ2-3,TGTGCCAGCAGAGGGGGCGTGCGGGCGCGCGCAGATACGCAGTATTTT,CASRGGVRARADTQYF
few,TRBV2,NA,TRBJ2-7,TGTGCCAGCAGTGAAGACATCTTTGGGCAGTACTTC,CASSEDIFGQYF
NA,TRBV5-6,TRBD1,TRBJ1-5,TGTGCCAGCAGCTCCTCGACAGGGTACCAGCCCCAGCATTTT,CASSSSTGYQPQHF
few,TRBV7-2,NA,TRBJ2-7,TGTGCCAGCATCCTAGGGGGGGGGTCTGCTTTGTCGGCCTACGAGCAGTACTTC,CASILGGGSALSAYEQYF
once,TRBV9,NA,TRBJ1-2,TGTGCCAGCAGCGTAGATTCGACAGGATTCTCTGGCTACACCTTC,CASSVDSTGFSGYTF
NA,TRBV29-1,TRBD1,TRBJ1-6,TGCAGCGTTGGGACAGGGGGAAATTCACCCCTCCACTTT,CSVGTGGNSPLHF
NA,TRBV19,NA,TRBJ1-1,TGTGCCAGTAGTATATGGGGGCGCGGGACTGAAGCTTTCTTT,CASSIWGRGTEAFF
NA,TRBV2,TRBD1,TRBJ2-3,TGTGCCAGCCGGACAGGGGGTCCAGATACGCAGTATTTT,CASRTGGPDTQYF
NA,TRBV5-6,TRBD1,TRBJ1-5,TGTGCCAGCAGTTCTAAGGGACAGAAAAGCAATCAGCCCCAGCATTTT,CASSSKGQKSNQPQHF
NA,TRBV30,TRBD1,TRBJ2-5,TGTGCCTGGAGTCAATACCTGACAGGGGAAGAGACCCAGTACTTC,CAWSQYLTGEETQYF
NA,TRBV5-1,TRBD1,TRBJ1-6,TGCGCTAGCAGCCCAGGGACAGGGGGGAGTTCACCCCTCCACTTT,CASSPGTGGSSPLHF
NA,TRBV29-1,NA,TRBJ1-1,TGCAGCGTTGCTTGGGACACTCCCTCGGGAGCTTTCTTT,CSVAWDTPSGAFF
NA,TRBV6-5,TRBD1,TRBJ1-2,TGTGCCAGCAGAAGCCAGGGGGCTAGCACTGGCTACACCTTC,CASRSQGASTGYTF
NA,TRBV7-9,TRBD2,TRBJ2-7,TGTGCCAGCAGCTTCGGACTAGCGGGAGATGAGCAGTACTTC,CASSFGLAGDEQYF
NA,TRBV2,TRBD2,TRBJ2-3,TGTGCCAGCAGCCGACGAAGCGGGGGGACCACAGATACGCAGTATTTT,CASSRRSGGTTDTQYF
NA,TRBV27,NA,TRBJ2-7,TGTGCCAGCAGCCTCCGGGGAGAGAGCTCCTACGAGCAGTACTTC,CASSLRGESSYEQYF
NA,TRBV6-1,NA,TRBJ1-1,TGTGCCACTAACGCACAGATGGTGAGCACTGAAGCTTTCTTT,CATNAQMVSTEAFF
NA,TRBV18,NA,TRBJ1-4,TGTGCCAGCTCGCCTCAACAGGGACCAACTAATGAAAAACTGTTTTTT,CASSPQQGPTNEKLFF
NA,TRBV28,NA,TRBJ1-6,TGTGCCAGCAGTTTAGGCCAGGGACCCCTCCACTTT,CASSLGQGPLHF
NA,TRBV19,NA,TRBJ2-5,TGTGCCAGTAGTATACAGGGGGGTACAAGAGAGACCCAGTACTTC,CASSIQGGTRETQYF
NA,TRBV5-4,NA,TRBJ1-1,TGTGCCAGCAGCTTGGCCCGGCAGGGGAACACTGAAGCTTTCTTT,CASSLARQGNTEAFF
NA,TRBV28,TRBD1,TRBJ2-7,TGTGCCAGCACCCCTAGGGGACAGATGACCTACGAGCAGTACTTC,CASTPRGQMTYEQYF
NA,TRBV7-8,NA,TRBJ2-1,TGTGCCAGCAGCTTAGTTGGGGACAAGTCTTACAATGAGCAGTTCTTC,CASSLVGDKSYNEQFF
NA,TRBV4-3,TRBD1,TRBJ1-2,TGCGCCAGCAGCCAAGAGCCAGGGGGTAATTTGTGGGGCTACACCTTC,CASSQEPGGNLWGYTF
NA,TRBV27,TRBD2,TRBJ2-3,TGTGCCAGCTCTCGGACTAGCGGGGGTCAGATACACACAGATACGCAGTATTTT,CASSRTSGGQIHTDTQYF
NA,TRBV2,NA,TRBJ2-6,TGTGCCAGCATGGGCAGTCCTTCTGGGGCCAACGTCCTGACTTTC,CASMGSPSGANVLTF
NA,TRBV6-5,TRBD2,TRBJ2-7,TGTGCCAGCAGTTCTGGACTAGCGGGGGGCTACGAGCAGTACTTC,CASSSGLAGGYEQYF
NA,TRBV28,TRBD2,TRBJ2-6,TGTGCCAGCAGTGGGGGGGAGTTCTCTGGGGCCAACGTCCTGACTTTC,CASSGGEFSGANVLTF
NA,TRBV4-1,NA,TRBJ2-7,TGCGCCAGCAGCCAAGATAAGGACAGAGCCTACGAGCAGTACTTC,CASSQDKDRAYEQYF
NA,TRBV9,NA,TRBJ1-2,TGTGCCAGCAGCGACACAGGATATGGCTACACCTTC,CASSDTGYGYTF
NA,TRBV4-3,TRBD2,TRBJ2-3,TGCGCCAGCAGCCCCGGGACTAGCGTCCACGATACGCAGTATTTT,CASSPGTSVHDTQYF
NA,TRBV7-6,TRBD1,TRBJ1-1,TGTGCCAGCAGCTTTGGTTCAGGGGGCGCATACACTGAAGCTTTCTTT,CASSFGSGGAYTEAFF
NA,TRBV28,TRBD2,TRBJ2-7,TGTGCCAGCAGTTCCGGGACTAGCGGGGGGCCCTACGAGCAGTACTTC,CASSSGTSGGPYEQYF
NA,TRBV5-4,NA,TRBJ2-2,TGTGCCAGCAGCTTGGGTAGGGGAAACACCGGGGAGCTGTTTTTT,CASSLGRGNTGELFF
NA,TRBV4-1,NA,TRBJ2-7,TGCGCCAGCAGCCACGACAACGAGCAGTACTTC,CASSHDNEQYF
NA,TRBV9,NA,TRBJ1-1,TGTGCCAGCAGCATTACAGGGAACACTGAAGCTTTCTTT,CASSITGNTEAFF
NA,TRBV28,TRBD1,TRBJ1-5,TGTGCCAGCAGGGGGACAGGGAGGGGTAGCAATCAGCCCCAGCATTTT,CASRGTGRGSNQPQHF
NA,TRBV5-4,TRBD1,TRBJ2-3,TGTGCCAGCAGCTACAGGGGAAGTGGCACAGATACGCAGTATTTT,CASSYRGSGTDTQYF